Listed below are T cell receptor beta chains from one sample, sequenced in a study of shared clonotypes between healthy human individuals. Some clones are missing from TCRdb's copy, which holds only in-frame ones; the method was immunoSEQ multiplex PCR. Counted here are a few million clones, approximately 96% occurring once; the ten biggest clones make up about 0.13%. Sequenced material: naive CD4+ T cells sorted from blood. All receptors come from a man aged 18 to 30 in good health. Each CDR3 is given with its conserved first and last residue. D genes are given only for firm matches. A clone size is listed for some rows: how often the clone was seen (once, few, many), or a class if it is expanded.

CDR3: CSVDASGANVLTF
DNA: TGCAGCGTTGATGCTTCTGGGGCCAACGTCCTGACTTTC
J: TRBJ2-6
V: TRBV29-1
size: NA
D: NA

CDR3: CASSPTGGQETQYF
DNA: TGTGCCAGCAGCCCTACTGGCGGACAAGAGACCCAGTACTTC
J: TRBJ2-5
V: TRBV9
size: NA
D: NA

CDR3: CASSPREGPNTGELFF
DNA: TGCGCCAGCAGCCCGCGTGAAGGGCCGAACACCGGGGAGCTGTTTTTT
J: TRBJ2-2
V: TRBV5-1
size: NA
D: NA

CDR3: CASSDRVGSYNEQFF
DNA: TGCGCCAGCAGTGATCGTGTGGGGTCCTACAATGAGCAGTTCTTC
J: TRBJ2-1
V: TRBV10-1
size: NA
D: NA

CDR3: CASSGEMNTEAFF
DNA: TGTGCCAGCAGTGGAGAGATGAACACTGAAGCTTTCTTT
J: TRBJ1-1
V: TRBV2
size: NA
D: NA

CDR3: CASSLGQATGELFF
DNA: TGTGCCAGCAGTTTAGGTCAGGCCACCGGGGAGCTGTTTTTT
J: TRBJ2-2
V: TRBV28
size: NA
D: NA

CDR3: CASSRPGQMRPDTQYF
DNA: TGTGCCAGCAGTCGTCCGGGACAGATGAGGCCAGATACGCAGTATTTT
J: TRBJ2-3
V: TRBV2
size: NA
D: TRBD1

CDR3: CASSSPETGRMEAFF
DNA: TGTGCCAGCAGTTCACCCGAGACAGGGCGGATGGAAGCTTTCTTT
J: TRBJ1-1
V: TRBV28
size: NA
D: TRBD1

CDR3: CASSLGTGGTGANVLTF
DNA: TGTGCCAGCTCACTCGGGACAGGGGGCACCGGGGCCAACGTCCTGACTTTC
J: TRBJ2-6
V: TRBV18
size: few
D: TRBD1

CDR3: CASSRDRVDGYTF
DNA: TGTGCCAGCAGTCGCGACAGGGTTGATGGCTACACCTTC
J: TRBJ1-2
V: TRBV7-9
size: NA
D: TRBD1

CDR3: CAWSVLTPGLAGGTYEQYF
DNA: TGTGCCTGGAGTGTATTGACACCCGGACTAGCGGGAGGAACCTACGAGCAGTACTTC
J: TRBJ2-7
V: TRBV30
size: NA
D: TRBD2

CDR3: CASSLTLAADTQYF
DNA: TGTGCCAGCAGCTTGACCCTAGCCGCAGATACGCAGTATTTT
J: TRBJ2-3
V: TRBV5-4
size: NA
D: NA

CDR3: CASSLPLRDRGKDTQYF
DNA: TGCGCCAGCAGCTTGCCGCTACGGGACAGGGGTAAAGATACGCAGTATTTT
J: TRBJ2-3
V: TRBV5-1
size: NA
D: TRBD1

CDR3: CASSLAGSSYNEQFF
DNA: TGCGCCAGCAGCTTGGCAGGGAGCTCCTACAATGAGCAGTTCTTC
J: TRBJ2-1
V: TRBV5-1
size: NA
D: NA

CDR3: CAWSRGDRQPQHF
DNA: TGTGCCTGGAGTCGAGGGGATCGTCAGCCCCAGCATTTT
J: TRBJ1-5
V: TRBV30
size: NA
D: NA

CDR3: CASSLGSRTAREQFF
DNA: TGCGCCAGCAGCTTGGGATCCCGGACAGCGCGGGAGCAGTTCTTC
J: TRBJ2-1
V: TRBV5-1
size: NA
D: NA

CDR3: CSAGTGKNIQYF
DNA: TGCAGCGCAGGAACGGGGAAAAACATTCAGTACTTC
J: TRBJ2-4
V: TRBV29-1
size: NA
D: NA

CDR3: CASSDGQVLGIQYF
DNA: TGTGCCAGCAGCGATGGACAGGTCTTGGGCATTCAGTACTTC
J: TRBJ2-4
V: TRBV2
size: NA
D: TRBD1

CDR3: CASSLFSTDTQYF
DNA: TGTGCCAGCAGCTTATTCAGCACAGATACGCAGTATTTT
J: TRBJ2-3
V: TRBV7-3
size: NA
D: NA

CDR3: CASSYRWGSKQDAFF
DNA: TGTGCCAGCAGTTACAGGTGGGGGTCGAAACAAGATGCTTTCTTT
J: TRBJ1-1
V: TRBV6-6
size: NA
D: NA

CDR3: CASSVGGSSEQYF
DNA: TGTGCCAGCAGCGTAGGCGGTTCCTCCGAGCAGTACTTC
J: TRBJ2-7
V: TRBV9
size: NA
D: NA

CDR3: CASSLGAGLGLETQYF
DNA: TGTGCCAGCAGCTTGGGGGCGGGCTTAGGGCTGGAGACCCAGTACTTC
J: TRBJ2-5
V: TRBV5-4
size: NA
D: NA

CDR3: CASTVLAGGFASEQFF
DNA: TGTGCCAGCACAGTATTAGCGGGAGGGTTCGCCAGTGAGCAGTTCTTC
J: TRBJ2-1
V: TRBV2
size: NA
D: TRBD2

CDR3: CASSPIVRTSGRIADTQYF
DNA: TGTGCCAGCTCACCGATAGTGAGGACTAGCGGGAGAATCGCAGATACGCAGTATTTT
J: TRBJ2-3
V: TRBV18
size: once
D: TRBD2

CDR3: CASSTDRETYEQYF
DNA: TGTGCCAGTAGTACGGACAGGGAGACCTACGAGCAGTACTTC
J: TRBJ2-7
V: TRBV19
size: NA
D: TRBD1

CDR3: CASSLSVNTEAFF
DNA: TGTGCCAGCAGTTTATCTGTGAACACTGAAGCTTTCTTT
J: TRBJ1-1
V: TRBV27
size: once
D: NA

CDR3: CASRQGGGSNQPQHF
DNA: TGTGCCAGTAGACAGGGAGGAGGTAGCAATCAGCCCCAGCATTTT
J: TRBJ1-5
V: TRBV19
size: NA
D: NA

CDR3: CAISEFSIGRETQYF
DNA: TGTGCCATCAGTGAGTTCTCAATTGGGAGAGAGACCCAGTACTTC
J: TRBJ2-5
V: TRBV10-3
size: NA
D: NA

CDR3: CATSRLPGSGNTIYF
DNA: TGTGCCACCAGCAGGCTCCCCGGGTCTGGAAACACCATATATTTT
J: TRBJ1-3
V: TRBV15
size: NA
D: NA

CDR3: CATSSGVRYEQYF
DNA: TGTGCCACCAGTTCAGGGGTTCGGTACGAGCAGTACTTC
J: TRBJ2-7
V: TRBV15
size: NA
D: NA

CDR3: CASSYQPNTEAFF
DNA: TGCGCCAGCAGTTACCAACCGAACACTGAAGCTTTCTTT
J: TRBJ1-1
V: TRBV10-1
size: NA
D: NA

CDR3: CAWNPSRGEQYF
DNA: TGTGCCTGGAACCCTTCTAGGGGTGAGCAGTACTTC
J: TRBJ2-7
V: TRBV30
size: NA
D: NA

CDR3: CASSSALGGSADTQYF
DNA: TGTGCCAGCAGCTCCGCCCTAGGGGGCAGCGCAGATACGCAGTATTTT
J: TRBJ2-3
V: TRBV5-4
size: NA
D: TRBD1

CDR3: CASSPYRENTEAFF
DNA: TGTGCCAGCAGTCCATACAGGGAGAACACTGAAGCTTTCTTT
J: TRBJ1-1
V: TRBV28
size: NA
D: NA

CDR3: CASSLSGGQGYTF
DNA: TGTGCCAGCAGCCTGTCAGGGGGTCAGGGCTACACCTTC
J: TRBJ1-2
V: TRBV27
size: once
D: TRBD1

CDR3: CASSDDCAGPYEQYF
DNA: TGTGCCAGCAGCGACGACTGCGCGGGGCCTTACGAGCAGTACTTC
J: TRBJ2-7
V: TRBV21-1
size: NA
D: NA

CDR3: CASKVSMDTEAFF
DNA: TGTGCCAGCAAGGTTTCGATGGACACTGAAGCTTTCTTT
J: TRBJ1-1
V: TRBV27
size: NA
D: NA

CDR3: CASSLGGTGGNNSPLHF
DNA: TGTGCCAGCAGCTTAGGCGGCACAGGGGGCAATAATTCACCCCTCCACTTT
J: TRBJ1-6
V: TRBV13
size: NA
D: TRBD1

CDR3: CASSLVTRSDSPLHF
DNA: TGTGCCAGCAGCTTAGTTACCCGATCGGATTCACCCCTCCACTTT
J: TRBJ1-6
V: TRBV7-2
size: NA
D: NA

CDR3: CATRTATNEKLFF
DNA: TGTGCCACCCGGACAGCAACTAATGAAAAACTGTTTTTT
J: TRBJ1-4
V: TRBV10-3
size: NA
D: NA

CDR3: CASSHPPRGTETQYF
DNA: TGTGCCAGCAGCCACCCCCCTAGGGGTACCGAGACCCAGTACTTC
J: TRBJ2-5
V: TRBV7-2
size: NA
D: NA

CDR3: CASSAGQLATNEKLFF
DNA: TGTGCCAGCAGCGCGGGACAGCTAGCAACTAATGAAAAACTGTTTTTT
J: TRBJ1-4
V: TRBV11-2
size: NA
D: TRBD1

CDR3: CASSFSRAWGGQETQYF
DNA: TGTGCCAGCAGCTTTAGTAGGGCCTGGGGGGGCCAAGAGACTCAGTACTTC
J: TRBJ2-5
V: TRBV7-9
size: NA
D: NA

CDR3: CASSYWGAPLEQYF
DNA: TGTGCCAGCAGTTACTGGGGGGCCCCCCTCGAGCAGTACTTC
J: TRBJ2-7
V: TRBV6-6
size: NA
D: NA

CDR3: CASSDVGETQYF
DNA: TGTGCCAGCAGCGACGTAGGAGAGACCCAGTACTTC
J: TRBJ2-5
V: TRBV9
size: NA
D: NA

CDR3: CASSGLRETQYF
DNA: TGTGCCAGCAGTGGCCTTAGGGAGACCCAGTACTTC
J: TRBJ2-5
V: TRBV6-1
size: NA
D: NA

CDR3: CSVVQRGGSSYNEQFF
DNA: TGCAGCGTTGTTCAAAGGGGCGGCAGCTCCTACAATGAGCAGTTCTTC
J: TRBJ2-1
V: TRBV29-1
size: NA
D: NA

CDR3: CASSKSGQGYEKLFF
DNA: TGTGCCAGCAGTAAATCGGGACAGGGGTATGAAAAACTGTTTTTT
J: TRBJ1-4
V: TRBV27
size: NA
D: TRBD1

CDR3: CASTSSGGIHEQFF
DNA: TGTGCCAGCACTTCTAGCGGAGGGATTCATGAGCAGTTCTTC
J: TRBJ2-1
V: TRBV27
size: NA
D: TRBD2

CDR3: CASSAQGNTGELFF
DNA: TGTGCCAGCAGCGCTCAGGGGAACACCGGGGAGCTGTTTTTT
J: TRBJ2-2
V: TRBV6-4
size: NA
D: NA

CDR3: CASSIQGGSPLHF
DNA: TGCGCCAGCTCCATCCAGGGAGGTTCACCCCTCCACTTT
J: TRBJ1-6
V: TRBV4-3
size: NA
D: NA

CDR3: CASSKDRVPNNEQFF
DNA: TGTGCCAGTAGTAAGGACAGGGTACCCAACAATGAGCAGTTCTTC
J: TRBJ2-1
V: TRBV19
size: NA
D: TRBD1

CDR3: CASNLAASSWGNTEAFF
DNA: TGCGCCAGCAACCTCGCGGCCAGTTCCTGGGGGAACACTGAAGCTTTCTTT
J: TRBJ1-1
V: TRBV4-1
size: once
D: NA

CDR3: CASNPQGYEQYF
DNA: TGTGCCAGCAACCCCCAGGGCTACGAGCAGTACTTC
J: TRBJ2-7
V: TRBV2
size: NA
D: NA

CDR3: CASSPGRGTYEQYF
DNA: TGTGCCAGCTCACCAGGGAGAGGGACCTACGAGCAGTACTTC
J: TRBJ2-7
V: TRBV18
size: once
D: NA

CDR3: CASPGRRLSDYEQYF
DNA: TGTGCCAGCCCGGGGAGGAGGCTATCTGACTACGAGCAGTACTTC
J: TRBJ2-7
V: TRBV9
size: NA
D: NA

CDR3: CASSSTGNTEAFF
DNA: TGTGCCAGCAGCTCGACAGGGAACACTGAAGCTTTCTTT
J: TRBJ1-1
V: TRBV7-9
size: few
D: NA

CDR3: CASSLQGGNEAFF
DNA: TGTGCCAGCAGTTTACAGGGGGGAAATGAAGCTTTCTTT
J: TRBJ1-1
V: TRBV28
size: NA
D: TRBD1

CDR3: CASSETLTGGRAEAFF
DNA: TGTGCCAGCAGTGAAACTCTGACAGGGGGGAGAGCTGAAGCTTTCTTT
J: TRBJ1-1
V: TRBV25-1
size: NA
D: TRBD1